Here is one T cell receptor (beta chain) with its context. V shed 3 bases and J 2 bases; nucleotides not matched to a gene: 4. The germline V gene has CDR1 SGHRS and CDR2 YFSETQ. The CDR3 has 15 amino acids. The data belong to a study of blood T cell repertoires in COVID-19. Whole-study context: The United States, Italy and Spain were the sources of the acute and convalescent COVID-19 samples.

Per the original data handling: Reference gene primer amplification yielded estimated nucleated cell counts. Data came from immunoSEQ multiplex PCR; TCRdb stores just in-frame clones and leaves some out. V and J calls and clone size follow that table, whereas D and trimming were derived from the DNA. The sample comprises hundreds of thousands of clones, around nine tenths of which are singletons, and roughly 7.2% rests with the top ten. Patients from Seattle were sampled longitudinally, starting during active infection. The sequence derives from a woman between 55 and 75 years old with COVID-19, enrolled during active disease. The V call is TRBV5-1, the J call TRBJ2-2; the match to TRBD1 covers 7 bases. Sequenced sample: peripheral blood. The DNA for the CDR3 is TGCGCCAGCAGCTATAGGGGGCTTAACACCGGGGAGCTGTTTTTT. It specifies CASSYRGLNTGELFF.